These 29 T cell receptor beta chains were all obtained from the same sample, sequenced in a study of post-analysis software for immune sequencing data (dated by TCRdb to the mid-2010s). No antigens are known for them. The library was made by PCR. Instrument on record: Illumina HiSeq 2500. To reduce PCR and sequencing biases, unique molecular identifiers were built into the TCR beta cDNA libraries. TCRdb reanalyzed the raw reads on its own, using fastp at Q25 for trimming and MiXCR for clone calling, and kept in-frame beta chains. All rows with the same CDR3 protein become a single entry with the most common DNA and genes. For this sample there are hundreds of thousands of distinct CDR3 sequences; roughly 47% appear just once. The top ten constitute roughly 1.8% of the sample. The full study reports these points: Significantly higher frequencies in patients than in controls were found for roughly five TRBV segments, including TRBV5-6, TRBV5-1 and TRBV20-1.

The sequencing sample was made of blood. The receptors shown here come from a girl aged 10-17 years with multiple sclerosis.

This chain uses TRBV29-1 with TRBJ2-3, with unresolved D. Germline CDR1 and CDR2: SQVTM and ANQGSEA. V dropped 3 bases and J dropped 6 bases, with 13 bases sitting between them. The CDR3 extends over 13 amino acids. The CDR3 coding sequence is TGCAGCGTTGAGAGTGGCAGGTCGGATACGCAGTATTTT. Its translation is CSVESGRSDTQYF.

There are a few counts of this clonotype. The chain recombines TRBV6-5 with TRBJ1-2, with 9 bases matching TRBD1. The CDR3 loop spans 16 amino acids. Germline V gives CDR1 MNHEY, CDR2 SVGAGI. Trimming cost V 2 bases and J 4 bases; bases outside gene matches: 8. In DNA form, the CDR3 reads TGTGCCAGCAGTTACGCCGGGACAGGGATAGTCTATGGCTACACCTTC. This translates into CASSYAGTGIVYGYTF.

The CDR3 loop reads CSVLMDTTNEQFF. CDR3 sequence (DNA): TGCAGCGTTCTCATGGACACGACCAATGAGCAGTTCTTC. The chain has TRBV29-1 and TRBJ2-1; a possible D gene is TRBD1 (5 bases). Germline CDR1 and CDR2: SQVTM and ANQGSEA. Trimming shortened V by 5 bases and J by 6 bases, and 14 bases separated the two germline ends. The CDR3 has 13 amino acids.

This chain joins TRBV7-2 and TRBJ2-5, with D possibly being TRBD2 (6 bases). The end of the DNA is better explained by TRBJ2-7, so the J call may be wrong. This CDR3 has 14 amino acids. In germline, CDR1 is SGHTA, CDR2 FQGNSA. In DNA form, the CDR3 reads TGTGCCAGCACCGTACCGGGACTGGGCTACGAGCAGTACTTC. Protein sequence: CASTVPGLGYEQYF.

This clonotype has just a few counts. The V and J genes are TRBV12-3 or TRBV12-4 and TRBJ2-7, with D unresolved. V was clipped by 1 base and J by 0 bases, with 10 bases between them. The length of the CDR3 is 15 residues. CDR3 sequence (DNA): TGTGCCAGCAGTTTAGGGGGTAGTCGCTCCTACGAGCAGTACTTC. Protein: CASSLGGSRSYEQYF.

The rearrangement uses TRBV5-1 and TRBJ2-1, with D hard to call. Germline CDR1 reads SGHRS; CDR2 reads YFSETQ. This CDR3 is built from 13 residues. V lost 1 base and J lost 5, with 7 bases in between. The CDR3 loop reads CASSLRLDNEQFF. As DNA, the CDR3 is TGCGCCAGCAGCTTGCGGCTAGACAATGAGCAGTTCTTC.

The chain's CDR3 is CASRAATSTDTQYF. The CDR3 DNA reads as TGTGCCAGCAGGGCAGCCACTAGCACAGATACGCAGTATTTT. J is TRBJ2-3 and V is TRBV12-3 or TRBV12-4; the D is unclear. The CDR3 contains 14 residues. V gave up 6 bases and J gave up 0 bases, with 10 bases separating them.

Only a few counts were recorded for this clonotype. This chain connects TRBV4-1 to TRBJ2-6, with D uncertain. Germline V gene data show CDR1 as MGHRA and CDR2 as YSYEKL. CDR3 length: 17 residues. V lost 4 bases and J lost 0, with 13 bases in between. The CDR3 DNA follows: TGCGCCAGCAGCCGAGACACCATGGGCTCTGGGGCCAACGTCCTGACTTTC. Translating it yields CASSRDTMGSGANVLTF.

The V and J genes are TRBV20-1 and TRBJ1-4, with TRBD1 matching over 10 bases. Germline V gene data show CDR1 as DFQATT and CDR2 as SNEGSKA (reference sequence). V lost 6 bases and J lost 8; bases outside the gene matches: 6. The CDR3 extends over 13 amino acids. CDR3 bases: TGCAGTGCCTCGGGACAGGGGCCGGAAAAACTGTTTTTT. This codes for CSASGQGPEKLFF.

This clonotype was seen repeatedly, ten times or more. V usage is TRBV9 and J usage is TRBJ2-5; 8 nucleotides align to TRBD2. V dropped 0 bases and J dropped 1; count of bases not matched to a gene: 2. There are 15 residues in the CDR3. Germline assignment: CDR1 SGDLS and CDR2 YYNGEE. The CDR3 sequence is CASSVAGGLQETQYF. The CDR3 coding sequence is TGTGCCAGCAGCGTAGCGGGAGGGCTCCAAGAGACCCAGTACTTC.

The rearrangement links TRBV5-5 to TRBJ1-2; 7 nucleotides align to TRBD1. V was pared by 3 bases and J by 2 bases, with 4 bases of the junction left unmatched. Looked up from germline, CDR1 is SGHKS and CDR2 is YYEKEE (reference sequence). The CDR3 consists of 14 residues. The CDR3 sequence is CASSWDSLNYGYTF. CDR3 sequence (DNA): TGTGCCAGCAGCTGGGACAGCCTCAACTATGGCTACACCTTC.

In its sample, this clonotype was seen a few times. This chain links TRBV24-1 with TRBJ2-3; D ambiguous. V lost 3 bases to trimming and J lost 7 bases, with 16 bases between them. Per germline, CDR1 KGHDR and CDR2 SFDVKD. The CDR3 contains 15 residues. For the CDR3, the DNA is TGTGCCACCAGTGATATGGGCCCGGATAGGTATACGCAGTATTTT. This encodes CATSDMGPDRYTQYF.

The chain's CDR3 is CASARGAKNIQYF. CDR3 in DNA: TGTGCCAGCGCTAGGGGGGCCAAAAACATTCAGTACTTC. The chain combines TRBV12-3 or TRBV12-4 with TRBJ2-4, with D possibly being TRBD1 (6 bases). CDR3 size: 13 residues. V was cut by 8 bases and J by 1 base, with 9 bases left in between.

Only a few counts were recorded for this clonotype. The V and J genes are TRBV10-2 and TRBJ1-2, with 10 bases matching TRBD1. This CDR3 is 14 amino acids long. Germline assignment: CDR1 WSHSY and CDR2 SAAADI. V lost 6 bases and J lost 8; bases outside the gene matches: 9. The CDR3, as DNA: TGCGCCAGCAGCGCCGGGACAGGGGTGGGCGGCTACACCTTC. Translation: CASSAGTGVGGYTF.

CDR3 residues: CASSFSSGDEQYF. The CDR3 nucleotides are TGTGCCAGCAGTTTCTCGTCCGGCGACGAGCAGTACTTC. V and J are TRBV12-3 or TRBV12-4 and TRBJ2-7; D gene unclear. This CDR3 spans 13 amino acids. With 3 bases removed from V and 5 bases from J, the gap between germline ends came to 11 bases.

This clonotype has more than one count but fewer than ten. Here the CDR3 reads CAWSEGVSQETQYF. The CDR3 DNA follows: TGTGCCTGGAGTGAGGGCGTTTCTCAAGAGACCCAGTACTTC. The gene calls are TRBV30 and TRBJ2-5; D is undetermined. Per the germline V gene, CDR1 is GTSNPN and CDR2 is SVGIG (reference sequence). V was cut by 1 base and J by 2 bases, with 11 bases left in between. This CDR3 spans 14 amino acids.

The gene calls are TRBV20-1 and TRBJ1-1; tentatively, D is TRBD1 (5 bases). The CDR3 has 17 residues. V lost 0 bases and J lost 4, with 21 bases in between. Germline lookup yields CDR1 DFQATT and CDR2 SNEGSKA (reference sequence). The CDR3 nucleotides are TGCAGTGCTAGAGATTCGTCCCGGGACCGTAGACTCACTGAAGCTTTCTTT. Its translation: CSARDSSRDRRLTEAFF.

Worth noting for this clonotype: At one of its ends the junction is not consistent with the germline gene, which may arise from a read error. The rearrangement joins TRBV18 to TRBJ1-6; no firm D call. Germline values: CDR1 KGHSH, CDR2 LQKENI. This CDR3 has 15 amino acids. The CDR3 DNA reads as TGTGCCAGCTCACCAAGCACCTGGGATAATTCGCCCCTCCACTTT. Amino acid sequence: CASSPSTWDNSPLHF. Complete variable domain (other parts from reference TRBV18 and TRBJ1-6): NAGVMQNPRHLVRRRGQEARLRCSPMKGHSHVYWYRQLPEEGLKFMVYLQKENIIDESGMPKERFSAEFPKEGPSILRIQQVVRGDSAAYFCASSPSTWDNSPLHFGNGTRLTVT.

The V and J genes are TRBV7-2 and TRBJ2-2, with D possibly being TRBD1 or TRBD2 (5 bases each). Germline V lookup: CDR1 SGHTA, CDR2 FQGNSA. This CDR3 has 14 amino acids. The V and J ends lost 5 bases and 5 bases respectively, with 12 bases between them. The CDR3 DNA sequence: TGTGCCAGCAGCCGGGAAAGGGGTACCGGGGAGCTGTTTTTT. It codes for CASSRERGTGELFF.

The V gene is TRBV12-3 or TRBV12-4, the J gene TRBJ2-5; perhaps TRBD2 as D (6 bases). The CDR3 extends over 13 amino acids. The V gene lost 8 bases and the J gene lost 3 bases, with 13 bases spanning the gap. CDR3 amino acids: CASWSWGEETQYF. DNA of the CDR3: TGTGCCAGCTGGTCATGGGGGGAAGAGACCCAGTACTTC.

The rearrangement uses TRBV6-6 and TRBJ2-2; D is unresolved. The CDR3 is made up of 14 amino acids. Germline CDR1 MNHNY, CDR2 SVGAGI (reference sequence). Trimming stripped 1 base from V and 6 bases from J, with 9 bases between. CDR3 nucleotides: TGTGCCAGCAGTTACTATGGGGTATCCGGGGAGCTGTTTTTT. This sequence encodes CASSYYGVSGELFF.

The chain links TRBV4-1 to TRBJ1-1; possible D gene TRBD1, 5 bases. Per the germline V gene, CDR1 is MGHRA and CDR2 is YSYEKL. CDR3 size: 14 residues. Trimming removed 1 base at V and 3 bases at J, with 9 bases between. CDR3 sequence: CASSQGSGYTEAFF. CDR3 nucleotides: TGCGCCAGCAGCCAAGGGTCAGGGTACACTGAAGCTTTCTTT.

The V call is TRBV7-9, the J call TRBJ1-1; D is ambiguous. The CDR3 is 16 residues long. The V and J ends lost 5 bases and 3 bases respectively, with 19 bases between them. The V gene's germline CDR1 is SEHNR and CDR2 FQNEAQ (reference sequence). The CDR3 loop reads CASSSLGSVRDTEAFF. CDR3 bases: TGTGCCAGCAGCAGCTTAGGTTCCGTTCGGGACACTGAAGCTTTCTTT.

The CDR3 sequence is CSARSQSQRYTEAFF. The CDR3 DNA reads as TGCAGTGCTAGATCTCAGAGTCAGAGGTATACTGAAGCTTTCTTT. V is TRBV20-1 and J is TRBJ1-1, with D unclear. The CDR3 length is 15 residues. Per germline, CDR1 DFQATT and CDR2 SNEGSKA (reference sequence). Trimming cost V 2 bases and J 5 bases, with 18 bases left between them.

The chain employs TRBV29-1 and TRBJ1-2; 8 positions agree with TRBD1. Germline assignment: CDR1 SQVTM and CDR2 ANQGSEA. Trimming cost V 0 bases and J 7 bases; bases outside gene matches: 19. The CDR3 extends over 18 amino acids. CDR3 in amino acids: CSVEDPFLTVTGAGGYTF. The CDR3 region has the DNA TGCAGCGTTGAAGACCCCTTTCTCACCGTGACAGGGGCGGGTGGCTACACCTTC.

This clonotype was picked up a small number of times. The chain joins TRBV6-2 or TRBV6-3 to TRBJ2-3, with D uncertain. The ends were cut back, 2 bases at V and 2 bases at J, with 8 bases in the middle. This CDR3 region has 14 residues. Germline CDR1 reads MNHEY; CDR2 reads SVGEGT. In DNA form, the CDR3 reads TGTGCCAGCAGTTACCAAATTTTCACAGATACGCAGTATTTT. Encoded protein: CASSYQIFTDTQYF.

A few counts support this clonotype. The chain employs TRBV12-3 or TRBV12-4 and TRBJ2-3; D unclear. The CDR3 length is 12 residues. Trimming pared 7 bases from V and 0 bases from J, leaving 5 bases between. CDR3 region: CASKVSTDTQYF. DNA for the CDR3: TGTGCCAGCAAAGTGAGCACAGATACGCAGTATTTT.

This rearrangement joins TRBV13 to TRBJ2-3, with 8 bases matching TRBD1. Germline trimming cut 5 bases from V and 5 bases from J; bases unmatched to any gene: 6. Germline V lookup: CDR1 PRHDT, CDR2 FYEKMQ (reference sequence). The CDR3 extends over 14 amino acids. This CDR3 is CASSNRGNKDTQYF. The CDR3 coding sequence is TGTGCCAGCAGCAACAGGGGGAATAAAGATACGCAGTATTTT.

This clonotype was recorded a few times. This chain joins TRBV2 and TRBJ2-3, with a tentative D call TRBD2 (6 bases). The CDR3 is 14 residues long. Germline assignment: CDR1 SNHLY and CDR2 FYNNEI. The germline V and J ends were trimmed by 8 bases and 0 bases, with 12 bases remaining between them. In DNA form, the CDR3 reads TGTGCCAGCGCCGCGGGATACAGCACAGATACGCAGTATTTT. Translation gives CASAAGYSTDTQYF.